The rows below give T cell receptor beta chains drawn from one sample of a study of T cells in Graves' hyperthyroidism and ophthalmopathy. TCRdb re-called the multiplex PCR reads through MiXCR, storing one row per CDR3 protein. Altogether hundreds of thousands of distinct CDR3 sequences are present, around 16% being singletons, with the ten largest covering 12% to 15%. The specimen was blood. The receptors shown here come from a woman between 18 and 29 years old with Graves' hyperthyroidism. Each CDR3 is given with its conserved first and last residue. A D gene is named only where the DNA matches it firmly. Clone size, where shown, is once, few, many, or a class for clones that have expanded.

j_call d_call clone_size v_call cdr3_aa cdr3_nt
TRBJ1-1 . few TRBV6-1 CASRLGTEAFF TGTGCCAGCCGTCTGGGCACTGAAGCTTTCTTT
TRBJ1-4 . few TRBV6-5 CASSYSGENNEKLFF TGTGCCAGCAGTTACTCGGGGGAGAATAATGAAAAACTGTTTTTT
TRBJ2-3 TRBD2 many TRBV18 CASSQLPGLAEYRTQYF TGTGCCAGCTCACAACTACCGGGACTAGCGGAGTACCGCACGCAGTATTTT
TRBJ2-1 . few TRBV4-2 CASSLPNGHNPYNEQFF TGTGCCAGCAGCCTACCGAATGGACACAATCCCTACAATGAGCAGTTCTTC
TRBJ2-5 . many TRBV29-1 CSARPRPPKETQYF TGCAGCGCCCGCCCTCGTCCCCCCAAAGAGACCCAGTACTTC
TRBJ1-4 . many TRBV5-1 CASSFISGSNEKLFF TGCGCCAGCAGCTTTATATCAGGGAGTAATGAAAAACTGTTTTTT
TRBJ2-7 . . TRBV7-3 CASSLSPRYEQYF TGTGCCAGCAGCTTAAGCCCCAGGTACGAGCAGTACTTC
TRBJ2-1 TRBD1 . TRBV7-3 CASSARDRENEQFF TGTGCCAGCAGCGCACGGGACAGGGAGAATGAGCAGTTCTTC
TRBJ2-3 TRBD1 many TRBV7-8 CASRRTRQGAPDTQYF TGTGCCAGCAGACGGACACGACAGGGGGCCCCAGATACGCAGTATTTT
TRBJ1-1 TRBD1 . TRBV28 CASSLWGQGWGAFF TGTGCCAGCAGTTTATGGGGACAGGGGTGGGGTGCTTTCTTT
TRBJ1-2 TRBD1 few TRBV4-3 CASSQAPGGYYGYTF TGCGCCAGCAGCCAAGCCCCAGGGGGGTACTATGGCTACACCTTC
TRBJ1-6 TRBD1 many TRBV3-1 CASSGRGGSSPLHF TGTGCCAGCAGTGGACGAGGGGGCAGCTCACCCCTCCACTTT
TRBJ2-3 TRBD1 . TRBV3-1 CASSPGQGVSTDTQYF TGTGCCAGCAGCCCCGGACAGGGGGTGTCAACAGATACGCAGTATTTT
TRBJ1-1 . many TRBV18 CASSPMGTEAFF TGTGCCAGCTCACCGATGGGCACTGAAGCTTTCTTT
TRBJ2-1 . few TRBV6-1 CASSPRIPNEQFF TGTGCCAGCAGCCCCCGGATTCCCAATGAGCAGTTCTTC
TRBJ2-7 . . TRBV28 CASSQALPGRGSSYEQYF TGCGCCAGCAGCCAAGCACTTCCGGGAAGAGGGAGCTCCTACGAGCAGTACTTC
TRBJ2-5 . many TRBV18 CASSYRVSRQETQYF TGTGCCAGCTCATACAGGGTCAGCAGGCAAGAGACCCAGTACTTC
TRBJ2-5 . . TRBV3-2 CASSQVAQETQYF TGTGCCAGCAGCCAAGTGGCACAAGAGACCCAGTACTTC
TRBJ2-7 . many TRBV20-1 CSARNRGFSYEQYF TGCAGTGCTAGGAATCGCGGTTTCTCCTACGAGCAGTACTTC
TRBJ1-6 . many TRBV28 CASSLWQANSPLHF TGTGCCAGCAGTTTATGGCAGGCTAATTCACCCCTCCACTTT
TRBJ1-5 . many TRBV19 CASGHGLSNQPQHF TGTGCCAGTGGTCACGGTCTTAGCAATCAGCCCCAGCATTTT